Listed below are T cell receptor beta chains from one sample, sequenced in a study of blood T cell repertoires in COVID-19. The protocol was immunoSEQ multiplex PCR, while the TCRdb copy is restricted to in-frame clones and leaves out a portion. The sample consists of approximately 230,000 clones, about 86% of them appearing once. Material for sequencing was peripheral blood. These receptors all come from an elderly man with acute or convalescent COVID-19. Both conserved end residues are part of each CDR3. The D gene is left open where the match is weak. Rows give clone size only sometimes, using once, few, many, or a class for an expanded clone.

cdr3_nt cdr3_aa j_call v_call clone_size d_call
TGCGCCAGCAGCTTGGGACAGTATAAGGGTACTGAAGCTTTCTTT CASSLGQYKGTEAFF TRBJ1-1 TRBV5-1 - -
TGTGCCCATGGGCGACCCTCAGATACCGGGGAGCTGTTTTTT CAHGRPSDTGELFF TRBJ2-2 TRBV28 - -
TGCGCCAGCAGCTTGGCCTTTGGGACAGTTAACAATGAGCAGTTCTTC CASSLAFGTVNNEQFF TRBJ2-1 TRBV5-1 - TRBD1
TGTGCCAGCAGACCCACCACAGTAACGAACACTGAAGCTTTCTTT CASRPTTVTNTEAFF TRBJ1-1 TRBV2 - -
TGTGCCAGCAGTTCCGCTAGCGGGAACACAGATACGCAGTATTTT CASSSASGNTDTQYF TRBJ2-3 TRBV27 - TRBD2
TGTGCCAGTAGTCCAAAGGACAGGGGACCGCCCTACGAGCAGTACTTC CASSPKDRGPPYEQYF TRBJ2-7 TRBV19 - TRBD1
TGTGCCAGCTCACCAGGGGGGGCCGTCAAAGATACGCAGTATTTT CASSPGGAVKDTQYF TRBJ2-3 TRBV18 - -
TGTGCCAGCAGCTACCTGTCGGAGTTGAACACTGAAGCTTTCTTT CASSYLSELNTEAFF TRBJ1-1 TRBV5-4 once -
TGTGCCAGCAGCTTAATCCTTATTACTGGGACAGGCTCCTACGAGCAGTACTTC CASSLILITGTGSYEQYF TRBJ2-7 TRBV7-9 - TRBD1
TGTGCCAGCAGTTACTCTACCGAAAGGGGAGATACGCAGTATTTT CASSYSTERGDTQYF TRBJ2-3 TRBV6-6 - -
TGTGCCAGCAGCTTAGCGGGAGGGCCTGAGGAGCAGTACTTC CASSLAGGPEEQYF TRBJ2-7 TRBV7-9 - TRBD2
TGTGCCAGTAGTAGGGACAGGGCGAACTCCTACGAGCAGTACTTC CASSRDRANSYEQYF TRBJ2-7 TRBV19 - TRBD1
TGTGCCAGCAGTTACTCCGGACTAGCGGGAGTCTACGAGCAGTACTTC CASSYSGLAGVYEQYF TRBJ2-7 TRBV6-5 - TRBD2
TGTGCCAGCAGTGGACAGGTCAGCTCCTATAATTCACCCCTCCACTTT CASSGQVSSYNSPLHF TRBJ1-6 TRBV2 once -
TGTGCCAGCAGTTCCTCTGACTCGTTGGTCACAGATACGCAGTATTTT CASSSSDSLVTDTQYF TRBJ2-3 TRBV2 - -
TGTGCCAGCAGCCGGGGACAGATCTATGGCTACACCTTC CASSRGQIYGYTF TRBJ1-2 TRBV7-2 few TRBD1
TGTGCCAGTAGTCCGGGGGAAAACTCTGGGGCCAACGTCCTGACTTTC CASSPGENSGANVLTF TRBJ2-6 TRBV19 - -
TGTGCCAGCAGCGTCGGGACTAGCGCCACGGAGACCCAGTACTTC CASSVGTSATETQYF TRBJ2-5 TRBV9 - TRBD2
TGTGCCAGCTCACCCCCAGGGGCGGGCAATGAGCAGTTCTTC CASSPPGAGNEQFF TRBJ2-1 TRBV18 - -
TGTGCCAGCTCAGGGGGCAGCCAGCCCCAGCATTTT CASSGGSQPQHF TRBJ1-5 TRBV28 - TRBD1
TGTGCCAGCAGAGTTCGACAGGGGAGGACTGAAGCTTTCTTT CASRVRQGRTEAFF TRBJ1-1 TRBV6-4 - TRBD1
TGTGCCAGCACCCAGACAGGCACGACCTACGAGCAGTACTTC CASTQTGTTYEQYF TRBJ2-7 TRBV14 - -
TGTGCCAGCAGCAGTACAGGATCCTATGGCTACACCTTC CASSSTGSYGYTF TRBJ1-2 TRBV27 - -
TGTGCCAGCAGTTCGGGACACCGGAACACTGAAGCTTTCTTT CASSSGHRNTEAFF TRBJ1-1 TRBV28 - -
TGCGCCAGCAGCCCACTCGGGGGATCCTCCACAGATACGCAGTATTTT CASSPLGGSSTDTQYF TRBJ2-3 TRBV5-1 - -
TGTGCCAGCAGCTTAGTATTCCAGAATGAAAAACTGTTTTTT CASSLVFQNEKLFF TRBJ1-4 TRBV11-2 once -
TGCGCCAGTGACTCTATACAGGGTACAAAAGAGACCCAGTACTTC CASDSIQGTKETQYF TRBJ2-5 TRBV5-1 - -
TGTGCCAGCAGCTACCCAAGACCGGGACAGGGGGGAAATGAGCAGTTCTTC CASSYPRPGQGGNEQFF TRBJ2-1 TRBV5-4 - TRBD1
TGTGCCAGCAGCTTAACGCGAGACGACGGAGCCCAGTACTTC CASSLTRDDGAQYF TRBJ2-5 TRBV7-3 - -
TGTGCCAGCTCACCCGGGACAAAAAATCAGCCCCAGCATTTT CASSPGTKNQPQHF TRBJ1-5 TRBV18 - -
TGTGCCAGCAGCTTAGGCACTATTAAACAAGAGACCCAGTACTTC CASSLGTIKQETQYF TRBJ2-5 TRBV7-6 - -
TGTGCCAGCAGCAGACCAGGACAGGAGGCTAACTATGGCTACACCTTC CASSRPGQEANYGYTF TRBJ1-2 TRBV5-4 - TRBD1
TGTGCCAGCAGTTATAGGGCAGGGAGGGCAGATACGCAGTATTTT CASSYRAGRADTQYF TRBJ2-3 TRBV2 - TRBD2
TGTGCCTGGAGTACGGGACAGGGGGCGACCGGGGAGCTGTTTTTT CAWSTGQGATGELFF TRBJ2-2 TRBV30 - TRBD1
TGTGCCAGCAGCTCGACTAGCGGGGGGGATTACAATGAGCAGTTCTTC CASSSTSGGDYNEQFF TRBJ2-1 TRBV7-2 - TRBD2
TGTGCCAGCAGTACAGGGGGGGGTATAACTAATGAAAAACTGTTTTTT CASSTGGGITNEKLFF TRBJ1-4 TRBV28 - TRBD1
TGTGCCAGCAGCCCCCCCGGGGTCGGGGACTACAATGAGCAGTTCTTC CASSPPGVGDYNEQFF TRBJ2-1 TRBV28 - -
TGTGCCAGCAGCGTGGACAGGGGGCGCCCGTATGGCTACACCTTC CASSVDRGRPYGYTF TRBJ1-2 TRBV5-6 - TRBD1
TGTGCCATCAGTGACCACAGGGGGCCGGACGGCACTGAAGCTTTCTTT CAISDHRGPDGTEAFF TRBJ1-1 TRBV10-3 - TRBD1
TGTGCCAGCAGCTTAGAATGGGGCGGGAACCAAGAGACCCAGTACTTC CASSLEWGGNQETQYF TRBJ2-5 TRBV11-2 - -
TGTGCCAGCAGATCAGGGCCCCTCAGCGAGCAGTACTTC CASRSGPLSEQYF TRBJ2-7 TRBV5-4 once -
TGCAGCGTTGAAGCCCCCACCGGGAGGACGGGCGAGCAGTACTTC CSVEAPTGRTGEQYF TRBJ2-7 TRBV29-1 - TRBD2
TGTGCCAGTAGGGCCACAGGGGGGTCCTCTCGGCAGTACTTC CASRATGGSSRQYF TRBJ2-7 TRBV19 - TRBD1
TGTGCCAGCAGCCTGACTCCGAACACCGGGGAGCTGTTTTTT CASSLTPNTGELFF TRBJ2-2 TRBV9 few -
TGTGCCAGCAGCTTAGTAGTGGGGTCGGGGGGGAGCACAGATACGCAGTATTTT CASSLVVGSGGSTDTQYF TRBJ2-3 TRBV7-2 - TRBD2
TGCGCCAGCAGGAAGACAGGGGTGAACACCGGGGAGCTGTTTTTT CASRKTGVNTGELFF TRBJ2-2 TRBV5-1 - TRBD1
TGTGCCAGCTTCGGGGGAAACACCGGGGAGCTGTTTTTT CASFGGNTGELFF TRBJ2-2 TRBV6-5 - -
TGTGCCAGCAGTTTGGGCAGTAGCAATCAGCCCCAGCATTTT CASSLGSSNQPQHF TRBJ1-5 TRBV28 - -
TGTGCCAGCAGCTTGGCGGGGACAGCTTTCGAGCAGTACTTC CASSLAGTAFEQYF TRBJ2-7 TRBV5-4 - TRBD1
TGCGCCAGCAGCTTTAGGGGACAGGCCACAGATACGCAGTATTTT CASSFRGQATDTQYF TRBJ2-3 TRBV5-1 - TRBD1
TGTGCCAGCAGTGAAACATGGGGCAGGGTGGCGGATGGCTACACCTTC CASSETWGRVADGYTF TRBJ1-2 TRBV6-1 - -
TGTGCCAGTAGTATCCGGAGCAGCAATCAGCCCCAGCATTTT CASSIRSSNQPQHF TRBJ1-5 TRBV19 - -
TGTGCCATCAGTGAGTCCGCCCTAGCAGGCAATGAGCAGTTCTTC CAISESALAGNEQFF TRBJ2-1 TRBV10-3 - -
TGTGCCAGCAGCGGAGCGGGTAGCGTCTACGAGCAGTACTTC CASSGAGSVYEQYF TRBJ2-7 TRBV9 - -
TGTGCCATCAGTGAACTAGCGGGAGCGTACAATGAGCAGTTCTTC CAISELAGAYNEQFF TRBJ2-1 TRBV10-3 - TRBD2